These 18 T cell receptor beta chains came from one sample sequenced in a study of response to subunit inactivated influenza vaccine. TCRdb reanalysed the RT-PCR reads using MiXCR and keeps one entry per CDR3 protein. This sample has 150,000 to 200,000 distinct CDR3 sequences; roughly a tenth occur once, and the top ten carry about an eighth. The sample consisted of non-naive T cells sorted from PBMCs, taken 45 days after vaccination. Source of these receptors: a man aged 50 or older who received an inactivated influenza vaccine.

The chain couples TRBV7-8 to TRBJ2-7; D might be TRBD2 (5 bases). With 4 bases removed from V and 1 base from J, the gap between germline ends came to 11 bases. CDR3 length: 14 residues. The germline CDR1 and CDR2 sequences are SGHVS and FQNEAQ. The CDR3 region has the DNA TGTGCCAGCAGCTCTCTCGGGATTTCCTACGAGCAGTACTTC. As protein: CASSSLGISYEQYF.

This clonotype was seen many times. Here the CDR3 reads CASSHGYEQYF. The CDR3 DNA is TGTGCCAGCAGCCATGGTTACGAGCAGTACTTC. The chain carries TRBV3-1 and TRBJ2-7; D remains unclear. The CDR3 runs 11 residues. V was shortened by 3 bases and J by 4 bases, with 4 bases between the two germline ends. From germline, CDR1 is LGHDT and CDR2 YNNKEL (reference sequence).

This clonotype came up many times. V is TRBV20-1 and J is TRBJ1-1; D is unresolved. V lost 1 base and J 3 bases, leaving 9 bases between the germline ends. The CDR3 covers 13 residues. Per the germline V gene, CDR1 is DFQATT and CDR2 is SNEGSKA (reference sequence). This CDR3 is CSARVDWDTEAFF. CDR3 coding DNA: TGCAGTGCTAGAGTAGATTGGGACACTGAAGCTTTCTTT.

This clonotype was seen a handful of times. The V gene is TRBV2, the J gene TRBJ2-3; a weak D match, TRBD2 (7 bases). V gave up 5 bases and J gave up 0 bases, with 15 bases separating them. Germline CDR1 reads SNHLY; CDR2 reads FYNNEI. The CDR3 is 16 residues long. The CDR3 nucleotides are TGTGCCAGCAGTCTACGGGGGGCCGGAAGCACAGATACGCAGTATTTT. Its protein is CASSLRGAGSTDTQYF.

This clonotype turned up a few times. The chain joins TRBV9 to TRBJ1-1, with 8 bases fitting TRBD1. Germline lookup yields CDR1 SGDLS and CDR2 YYNGEE. V dropped 3 bases and J dropped 3; count of bases not matched to a gene: 10. The CDR3 loop spans 16 amino acids. CDR3 region: CASSAPSGGRYTEAFF. In DNA, the CDR3 is TGTGCCAGCAGCGCACCATCAGGGGGCAGATACACTGAAGCTTTCTTT.

This clonotype was counted at least ten times. The chain carries TRBV24-1 and TRBJ2-7, with TRBD2 matching over 8 bases. The CDR3 has 16 amino acids. Trimming took 5 bases from V and 3 from J; bases not matched to a gene: 11. Germline lookup yields CDR1 KGHDR and CDR2 SFDVKD. The CDR3: CATSGRSGSNIYEQYF. The CDR3 region has the DNA TGTGCCACCAGTGGTCGCAGCGGGAGTAATATCTACGAGCAGTACTTC.

This clonotype was recorded at least ten times. This chain uses TRBV12-3 or TRBV12-4 with TRBJ2-1; 9 positions match TRBD2. The junction had 10 bases not matched to a gene; V was cut back by 7 bases and J by 9 bases. CDR3 length equals 14 residues. The CDR3 loop reads CASTTAGGPGEQFF. The CDR3 DNA follows: TGTGCCAGCACCACTGCGGGAGGGCCAGGTGAGCAGTTCTTC.

This rearrangement joins TRBV6-2 or TRBV6-3 to TRBJ1-1, with a weak D call TRBD1 (5 bases). Germline V gives CDR1 MNHEY, CDR2 SVGEGT. The V gene lost 6 bases and the J gene lost 4 bases, with 18 bases spanning the gap. The CDR3 length is 15 residues. CDR3 protein: CASRSWGRLATEAFF. The CDR3 region has the DNA TGTGCCAGCAGGAGTTGGGGCCGATTGGCCACTGAAGCTTTCTTT.

The sample holds a few counts of this clonotype. The V and J genes are TRBV10-3 and TRBJ2-1; TRBD1 matches 9 bases. CDR1 is ENHRY, CDR2 SYGVKD, per germline. This CDR3 contains 15 residues. V gave up 0 bases and J gave up 4 bases; unmatched junction bases: 1. CDR3 protein: CAISESGQGYNEQFF. CDR3 DNA: TGTGCCATCAGTGAGTCGGGACAGGGATACAATGAGCAGTTCTTC.

This clonotype was detected ten times or more. The DNA for the CDR3 is TGTGCCAGCACCGGCCGTCGGCAAGAGACCCAGTACTTC. This gives the protein CASTGRRQETQYF. The V call is TRBV12-3 or TRBV12-4, the J call TRBJ2-5; D ambiguous. V dropped 7 bases and J dropped 2 bases, with 11 bases sitting between them. The CDR3 length is 13 residues.

A few counts support this clonotype. The chain links TRBV4-2 to TRBJ2-5; maybe TRBD1 (6 bases). This CDR3 region has 14 residues. Trimming pared 1 base from V and 10 bases from J, leaving 16 bases between. In germline, CDR1 is LGHNA, CDR2 YNFKEQ. CDR3 sequence reads: CASSQGDTFNYQYF. CDR3 DNA sequence: TGTGCCAGCAGCCAAGGGGACACCTTCAATTACCAGTACTTC.

The table lists this clonotype with many counts. The chain recombines TRBV2 with TRBJ1-1, with D unresolved. Trimming took off 6 bases at V and 0 bases at J, with 11 bases between the two ends. Germline assignment: CDR1 SNHLY and CDR2 FYNNEI. This CDR3 is built from 14 residues. The CDR3 region is CASSVRRMNTEAFF. CDR3 nucleotides: TGTGCCAGCAGCGTCCGCAGGATGAACACTGAAGCTTTCTTT.

This clonotype occurred many times. The chain joins TRBV6-6 to TRBJ2-7; maybe TRBD1 (6 bases). The V gene lost 2 bases and the J gene lost 2 bases, with 7 bases spanning the gap. Germline assignment: CDR1 MNHNY and CDR2 SVGAGI (reference sequence). The CDR3 runs to 13 residues. CDR3 nucleotides: TGTGCCAGCAGTTACGGACAGACCTACGAGCAGTACTTC. It encodes CASSYGQTYEQYF.

This rearrangement joins TRBV4-2 to TRBJ1-4, with D tentatively TRBD1 (6 bases). Germline CDR1 LGHNA, CDR2 YNFKEQ. The CDR3 consists of 16 residues. The germline V and J ends were trimmed by 1 base and 5 bases, with 14 bases remaining between them. CDR3 bases: TGTGCCAGCAGCCAAGGGGTACAGGGAGGAAATGAAAAACTGTTTTTT. It translates to CASSQGVQGGNEKLFF.

This clonotype was observed many times. The CDR3 here is CASSPGTGNQPQHF. CDR3 coding DNA: TGTGCCAGCAGCCCCGGGACAGGAAATCAGCCCCAGCATTTT. The V call is TRBV7-2, the J call TRBJ1-5; 8 nucleotides match TRBD1. V trimming: 5 bases; J trimming: 4 bases; junction bases outside the gene matches: 4. The CDR3 covers 14 residues. Germline loops: CDR1 SGHTA, CDR2 FQGNSA. Combining the CDR3 with reference TRBV7-2 and TRBJ1-5 gives the whole variable domain GAGVSQSPSNKVTEKGKDVELRCDPISGHTALYWYRQSLGQGLEFLIYFQGNSAPDKSGLPSDRFSAERTGGSVSTLTIQRTQQEDSAVYLCASSPGTGNQPQHFGDGTRLSIL.

This clonotype was detected many times. This sequence joins TRBV5-1 and TRBJ1-1; D remains unclear. Germline V gene data show CDR1 as SGHRS and CDR2 as YFSETQ. CDR3 length: 15 residues. The V end was cut by 2 bases, the J end by 0 bases, with 11 bases between. The CDR3 sequence: CASSFQNILNTEAFF. In nucleotides, the CDR3 is TGCGCCAGCAGCTTCCAAAATATTTTGAACACTGAAGCTTTCTTT.

The V gene is TRBV15, the J gene TRBJ1-4; D unclear. The length of the CDR3 is 13 residues. Germline CDR1 is LNHNV and CDR2 is YYDKDF (reference sequence). Trimming removed 4 bases from V and 10 bases from J, with 13 bases in between. The CDR3 loop reads CATSTEGRRKLFF. CDR3 nucleotide sequence: TGTGCCACCAGCACCGAGGGTAGGCGAAAACTGTTTTTT.

Only a few counts were recorded for this clonotype. V is TRBV24-1 and J is TRBJ1-5; TRBD1 aligns across 9 bases. CDR1 is KGHDR and CDR2 is SFDVKD in the germline V gene. The trim removed 4 bases at V and 6 bases at J, leaving 6 bases unmatched. The CDR3 contains 15 residues. CDR3 coding DNA: TGTGCCACCAGTGACGGGGACAGGGAAAGTCAGCCCCAGCATTTT. It is translated as CATSDGDRESQPQHF.